This T cell receptor (beta chain) was recovered during a study of blood T cell repertoires in COVID-19. Turning to the study itself: From T cells, B-cell-depleted T cells, or PBMCs came the material, which was cDNA or gDNA.

Original data processing: How many nucleated cells were present was estimated from reference gene primer amplification. Some clones are missing from TCRdb's copy, which holds only in-frame ones; the method was immunoSEQ multiplex PCR. That table is the source of V, J and clone size, and D and trimming were worked out from the DNA. Among over 150,000 clones, approximately 86% were seen once, and the ten largest hold less than 3%. V gave up 1 base and J gave up 6 bases; unmatched junction bases: 8. This CDR3 region has 15 residues. CDR1 and CDR2 from the germline V gene are LNHNV and YYDKDF (reference sequence).

The source of this sequence is a man between 40 and 49 years old with active or convalescent COVID-19. Material for sequencing was peripheral blood. The chain recombines TRBV15 with TRBJ1-2, with TRBD1 matching over 7 bases. CDR3 nucleotides: TGTGCCACCAGCAGAGCAACCGGGACAGCTGATGGCTACACCTTC. Encoded protein: CATSRATGTADGYTF.